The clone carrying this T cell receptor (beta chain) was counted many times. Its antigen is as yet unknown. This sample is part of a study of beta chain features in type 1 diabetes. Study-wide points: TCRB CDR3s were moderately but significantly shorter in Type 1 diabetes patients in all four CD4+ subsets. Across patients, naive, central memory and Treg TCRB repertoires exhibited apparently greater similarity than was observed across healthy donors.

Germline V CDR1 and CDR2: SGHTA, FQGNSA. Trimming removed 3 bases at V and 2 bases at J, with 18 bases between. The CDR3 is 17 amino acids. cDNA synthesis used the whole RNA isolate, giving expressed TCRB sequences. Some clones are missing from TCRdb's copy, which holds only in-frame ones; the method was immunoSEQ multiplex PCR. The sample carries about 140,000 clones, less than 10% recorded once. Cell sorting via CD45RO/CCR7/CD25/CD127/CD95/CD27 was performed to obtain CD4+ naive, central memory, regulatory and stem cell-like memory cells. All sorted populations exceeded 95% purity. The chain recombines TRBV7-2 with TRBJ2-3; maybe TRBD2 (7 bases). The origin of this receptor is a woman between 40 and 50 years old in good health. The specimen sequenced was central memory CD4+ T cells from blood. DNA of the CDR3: TGTGCCAGCAGCTTCCTGGGTGGGGGGGCCCCCACAGATACGCAGTATTTT. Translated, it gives CASSFLGGGAPTDTQYF. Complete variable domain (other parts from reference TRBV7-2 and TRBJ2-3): GAGVSQSPSNKVTEKGKDVELRCDPISGHTALYWYRQSLGQGLEFLIYFQGNSAPDKSGLPSDRFSAERTGGSVSTLTIQRTQQEDSAVYLCASSFLGGGAPTDTQYFGPGTRLTVL.